This T cell receptor beta chain was retrieved from a study of cytomegalovirus exposure and HLA in healthy donors. V shed 5 bases, J shed 7 bases, and the junction held 4 bases outside the gene matches. Germline CDR1 LGHNA, CDR2 YSLEER. CDR3 length: 13 residues. Primers for the PCR totalled 60 Vbeta and 13 Jbeta. Method: immunoSEQ multiplex PCR; TCRdb's copy keeps in-frame clones and lacks some. This table has fewer than 200,000 clones, about three quarters appearing once. The source of this sequence is a female donor in good health and CMV-seronegative. The sequenced sample consisted of PBMCs. The chain carries TRBV4-3 and TRBJ1-5; 8 nucleotides line up with TRBD1. The CDR3: CASSYDRGQPQHF. The CDR3 nucleotides are TGCGCCAGCAGCTATGACAGGGGACAGCCCCAGCATTTT.